This T cell receptor beta chain stems from a study of early T cells in non-severe SARS-CoV-2 infection. TCRdb independently ran MiXCR on the 5' RACE reads; one entry per CDR3 protein. The data contain tens of thousands of distinct CDR3 sequences, around 12% of them singletons. The source of this sequence is an adult who was a healthcare worker with PCR-confirmed SARS-CoV-2 infection or an uninfected control (not recorded which). The donor label of this sample is uncertain. The sample in question was whole blood, obtained at baseline.

CDR3 protein: CASSQADYSNQPQHF. CDR3 DNA: TGCGCCAGCAGCCAAGCGGATTATAGCAATCAGCCCCAGCATTTT. V usage is TRBV4-1 and J usage is TRBJ1-5; no clear D. CDR3 length: 15 residues. Germline values: CDR1 MGHRA, CDR2 YSYEKL. Deletions cut 1 base from V and 0 bases from J, with 7 bases between.